This section outlines one T cell receptor (beta chain) sequence together with its context. Antigen unknown. The CDR3 loop spans 14 amino acids. Germline-derived CDR1 and CDR2 are MDHEN and SYDVKM. Trimming cost V 1 base and J 1 base, with 7 bases left between them. This record belongs to a study of response to subunit inactivated influenza vaccine. Notes on the study in general: New T cells are recruited in small numbers by each seasonal influenza vaccination, according to the authors' suggestion.

TCRdb used MiXCR to reprocess the RT-PCR reads, holding one entry per CDR3 protein. This sample carries around 750,000 distinct CDR3 sequences, 21% of them seen once, and the ten largest clones take about a tenth. This sequence joins TRBV28 and TRBJ1-1; D is unresolved. Sequenced here: PBMCs from blood, sampled more than 4 days after vaccination. This TCR came from a man in his fifties who received an inactivated influenza vaccine. This chain's CDR3 is CASSLYSGNTEAFF. CDR3 nucleotide sequence: TGTGCCAGCAGTTTATATTCCGGGAACACTGAAGCTTTCTTT.